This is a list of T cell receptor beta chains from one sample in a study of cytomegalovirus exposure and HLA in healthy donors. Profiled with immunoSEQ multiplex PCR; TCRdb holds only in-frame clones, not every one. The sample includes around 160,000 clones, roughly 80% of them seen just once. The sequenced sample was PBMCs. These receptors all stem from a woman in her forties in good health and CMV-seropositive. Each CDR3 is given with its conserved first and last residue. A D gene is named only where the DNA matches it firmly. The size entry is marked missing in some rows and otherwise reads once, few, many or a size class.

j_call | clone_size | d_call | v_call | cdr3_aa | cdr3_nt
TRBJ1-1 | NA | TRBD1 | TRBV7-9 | CASSTKDRAAPAFF | TGTGCCAGCAGCACCAAGGACAGGGCGGCTCCCGCTTTCTTT
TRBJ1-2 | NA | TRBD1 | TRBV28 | CASSHRTGASYGYTF | TGTGCCAGCAGCCATAGGACAGGAGCAAGCTATGGCTACACCTTC
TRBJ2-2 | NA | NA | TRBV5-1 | CASSLAPGRGGGELFF | TGCGCCAGCAGCTTGGCTCCAGGCCGGGGAGGCGGGGAGCTGTTTTTT
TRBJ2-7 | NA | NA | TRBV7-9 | CASSLGAGYPYEQYF | TGTGCCAGCAGCTTAGGTGCAGGGTACCCCTACGAGCAGTACTTC
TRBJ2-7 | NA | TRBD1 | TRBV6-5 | CASSYLQGTGSYEQYF | TGTGCCAGCAGTTACCTACAAGGGACAGGAAGCTACGAGCAGTACTTC
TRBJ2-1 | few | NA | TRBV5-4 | CASRKDFGGNEQFF | TGTGCCAGCAGGAAGGACTTCGGGGGAAATGAGCAGTTCTTC
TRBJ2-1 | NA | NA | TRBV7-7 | CASSPHPLGSNEQFF | TGTGCCAGCAGCCCCCACCCGCTCGGTAGCAATGAGCAGTTCTTC
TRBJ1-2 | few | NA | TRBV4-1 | CASSRGFGGRDYGYTF | TGCGCCAGCAGCCGGGGATTTGGGGGGAGGGACTATGGCTACACCTTC
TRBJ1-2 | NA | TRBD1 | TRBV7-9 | CASSSTDRGLWDYGYTF | TGTGCCAGCAGCTCAACGGACAGGGGTCTCTGGGACTATGGCTACACCTTC
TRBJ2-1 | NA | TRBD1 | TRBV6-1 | CASRATGVGEQFF | TGTGCCAGCAGGGCTACAGGGGTTGGGGAGCAGTTCTTC
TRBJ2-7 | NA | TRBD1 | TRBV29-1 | CSVAQTGGYGEQYF | TGCAGCGTTGCCCAGACAGGGGGCTATGGCGAGCAGTACTTC
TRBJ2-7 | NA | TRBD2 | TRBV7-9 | CASSLSGGSYEQYF | TGTGCCAGCAGCTTGAGCGGGGGTTCCTACGAGCAGTACTTC
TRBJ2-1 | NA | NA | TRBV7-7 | CASTNRAGRQCEQFF | TGTGCCAGCACCAACCGCGCGGGCCGTCAGTGTGAGCAGTTCTTC
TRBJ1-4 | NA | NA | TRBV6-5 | CASSYSRQRNEKLFF | TGTGCCAGCAGTTACTCGAGGCAGAGAAATGAAAAACTGTTTTTT
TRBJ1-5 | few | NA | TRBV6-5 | CASSLDGGNQPQHF | TGTGCCAGCAGTCTGGACGGGGGCAATCAGCCCCAGCATTTT
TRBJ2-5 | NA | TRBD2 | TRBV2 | CASSPSGGLGETQYF | TGTGCCAGCAGTCCGAGCGGGGGGCTAGGGGAGACCCAGTACTTC
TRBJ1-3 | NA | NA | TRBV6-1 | CASTQGDTIYF | TGTGCCAGCACCCAGGGTGACACCATATATTTT
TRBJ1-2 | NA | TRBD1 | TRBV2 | CASSRDRGNYGYTF | TGTGCCAGCAGCAGGGACAGGGGTAACTATGGCTACACCTTC
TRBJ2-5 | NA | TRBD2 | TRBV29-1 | CSVAGGSQETQYF | TGCAGCGTAGCGGGGGGATCCCAAGAGACCCAGTACTTC
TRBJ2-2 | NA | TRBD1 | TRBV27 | CASRIQGGPPGELFF | TGTGCCAGTCGGATACAGGGGGGCCCCCCCGGGGAGCTGTTTTTT
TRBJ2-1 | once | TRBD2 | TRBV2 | CASSEAFLAGIKFF | TGTGCCAGCAGTGAAGCGTTCCTAGCGGGGATAAAGTTCTTC
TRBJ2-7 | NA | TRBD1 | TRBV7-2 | CASSSQGAREQYF | TGTGCCAGCAGCTCCCAGGGGGCGAGAGAGCAGTACTTC
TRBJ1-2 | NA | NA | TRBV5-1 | CASSLGQTLYGYTF | TGCGCCAGCAGCTTGGGACAGACCCTCTATGGCTACACCTTC
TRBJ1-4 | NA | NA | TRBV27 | CASSTTGKGEKLFF | TGTGCCAGCAGTACCACAGGGAAGGGTGAAAAACTGTTTTTT
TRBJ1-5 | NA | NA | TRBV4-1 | CASSQDLQGQPQHF | TGCGCCAGCAGCCAAGATCTCCAGGGCCAGCCCCAGCATTTT
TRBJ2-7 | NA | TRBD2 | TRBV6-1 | CASSEASGGAYEQYF | TGTGCCAGCAGTGAAGCTAGCGGGGGGGCCTACGAGCAGTACTTC
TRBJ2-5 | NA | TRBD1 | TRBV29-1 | CSVLPGGGETQYF | TGCAGCGTTCTCCCAGGGGGTGGGGAGACCCAGTACTTC
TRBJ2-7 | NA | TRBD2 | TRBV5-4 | CASSIPGLANYEQYF | TGTGCCAGCAGCATACCGGGACTAGCGAACTACGAGCAGTACTTC
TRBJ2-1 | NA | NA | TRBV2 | CASTQEQLQTNNEQFF | TGTGCCAGCACCCAGGAACAGCTGCAAACAAACAATGAGCAGTTCTTC
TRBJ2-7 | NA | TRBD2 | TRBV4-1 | CASSQDLAGASRYEQYF | TGCGCCAGCAGCCAAGATCTAGCGGGGGCCTCTCGCTACGAGCAGTACTTC
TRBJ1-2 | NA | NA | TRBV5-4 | CASSLRAGDYGYTF | TGTGCCAGCAGCTTGAGAGCGGGCGATTATGGCTACACCTTC
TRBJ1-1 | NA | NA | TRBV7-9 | CASSLPVTTPLDYTEAFF | TGTGCCAGCAGCTTACCGGTGACGACTCCCCTGGATTACACTGAAGCTTTCTTT
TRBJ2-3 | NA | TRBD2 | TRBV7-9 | CASSLAVGLAGTDTQYF | TGTGCCAGCAGCTTAGCCGTGGGACTAGCGGGGACAGATACGCAGTATTTT
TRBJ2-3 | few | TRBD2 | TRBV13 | CASSPPYLGTSGGGDTQYF | TGTGCCAGCAGCCCACCTTACCTCGGAACTAGCGGGGGGGGAGATACGCAGTATTTT
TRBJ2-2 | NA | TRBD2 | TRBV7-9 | CSSSLVRSLGTTTGELFF | TGTTCCAGCAGCTTAGTTCGGTCTCTCGGGACTACCACCGGGGAGCTGTTTTTT
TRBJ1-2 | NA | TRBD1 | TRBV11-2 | CASSLRPGGFSYTF | TGTGCCAGCAGCTTACGGCCAGGGGGCTTCAGCTACACCTTC
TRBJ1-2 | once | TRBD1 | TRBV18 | CASSTSADRNYGYTF | TGTGCCAGCTCAACGTCGGCGGACAGGAACTATGGCTACACCTTC
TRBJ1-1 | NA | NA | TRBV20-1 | CSARDNSEAFF | TGCAGTGCTAGAGATAATTCCGAAGCTTTCTTT
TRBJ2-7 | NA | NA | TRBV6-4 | CASSREGGAYEQYF | TGTGCCAGCAGCAGGGAGGGGGGCGCCTACGAGCAGTACTTC
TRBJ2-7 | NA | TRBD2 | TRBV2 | CASSHPGLSIYEQYF | TGTGCCAGCAGTCACCCGGGACTATCAATCTACGAGCAGTACTTC
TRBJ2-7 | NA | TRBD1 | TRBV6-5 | CASSSNRGSYEQYF | TGTGCCAGCAGTTCCAACAGGGGGTCCTACGAGCAGTACTTC
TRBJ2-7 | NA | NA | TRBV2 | CASSEAGSTTGSEQYF | TGTGCCAGCAGTGAAGCGGGGAGTACCACGGGGTCCGAGCAGTACTTC
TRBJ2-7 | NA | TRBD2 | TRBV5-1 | CAGSLDGGGRQYF | TGCGCCGGCAGCTTGGACGGCGGGGGACGGCAGTACTTC
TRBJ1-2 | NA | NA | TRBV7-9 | CASSSGRAGNYGYTF | TGTGCCAGCAGCTCGGGCAGGGCTGGAAACTATGGCTACACCTTC
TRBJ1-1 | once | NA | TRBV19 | CASSIPGLSTEAFF | TGTGCCAGTAGTATACCAGGGCTCAGCACTGAAGCTTTCTTT
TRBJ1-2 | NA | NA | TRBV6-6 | CASSSRTSGYTF | TGTGCCAGCAGTTCACGGACTTCTGGCTACACCTTC
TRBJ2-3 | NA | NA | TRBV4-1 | CASSQDRDTQYF | TGCGCCAGCAGCCAAGATCGAGATACGCAGTATTTT
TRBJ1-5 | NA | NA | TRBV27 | CASGFGRQVYHQPQHF | TGTGCCAGCGGCTTCGGCCGCCAGGTTTACCATCAGCCCCAGCATTTT
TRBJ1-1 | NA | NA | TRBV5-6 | CASSGETTEAFF | TGTGCCAGCAGCGGGGAGACCACTGAAGCTTTCTTT
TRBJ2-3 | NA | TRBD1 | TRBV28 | CASSLRRTGDRHTQYF | TGTGCCAGCAGTTTGAGGAGGACAGGTGACCGACATACGCAGTATTTT
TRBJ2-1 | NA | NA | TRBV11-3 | CASSPGGSQDEQFF | TGTGCCAGCAGCCCCGGCGGTAGCCAAGATGAGCAGTTCTTC
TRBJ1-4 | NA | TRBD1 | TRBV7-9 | CASSFPGQANEKLFF | TGTGCCAGCAGCTTCCCGGGACAGGCGAATGAAAAACTGTTTTTT